The T cell receptor beta chain under discussion was sequenced for a study of tumor T cells in aggressive B-cell lymphoma. V shed 5 bases and J 6 bases; nucleotides not matched to a gene: 2. Germline V lookup: CDR1 SGHAT, CDR2 FQNNGV. This CDR3 comprises 15 residues. Produced via immunoSEQ multiplex PCR; TCRdb's table is partial and in-frame only. The table lists fewer than 3,500 clones, 90% to 95% of them singletons. The sequence derives from an adult with diffuse large B cell lymphoma. The rearrangement links TRBV11-2 to TRBJ2-2; 14 bases map to TRBD2. Sample: tumor tissue. CDR3 DNA sequence: TGTGCCAGCAGCCTGACTAGCGGGAGGGCCGGGGAGCTGTTTTTT. Its protein product is CASSLTSGRAGELFF.